These 8 T cell receptor beta chains were sequenced from one sample in a study of naive and memory T cell subsets. These TCRs are of unknown antigen specificity. An equimolar mix of two oligonucleotides served as the beta constant-region primer for TRBC1 and TRBC2. The ligated cDNA underwent four PCR rounds using SP2 and nested alpha and beta constant-region primers. TCRdb re-analysed the UMI-ligation and nested PCR reads in MiXCR, keeping a single row per CDR3 protein. The data show over 110,000 distinct CDR3 sequences, with more than 15% seen just once and 0.55% to 0.75% held by the top ten. Study-wide results and caveats: Possibly reflecting memory cells re-expressing CD45RA, a few larger clonotypes occurred in naive repertoires, especially CD8.

The material sequenced was naive CD8+ T cells from blood. Every receptor here comes from a human donor in good health.

V and J are TRBV28 and TRBJ2-7; tentatively, D is TRBD1 (5 bases). Deletions cut 5 bases from V and 2 bases from J, with 13 bases between. The CDR3 is 14 amino acids. The germline gives CDR1 MDHEN, CDR2 SYDVKM. CDR3 sequence reads: CASSPTQGPYEQYF. DNA of the CDR3: TGTGCCAGCAGTCCTACCCAGGGTCCCTACGAGCAGTACTTC.

The chain links TRBV5-1 to TRBJ2-7, with 8 bases lining up with TRBD1. This CDR3 contains 16 residues. Unmatched junction bases numbered 6, after V lost 0 bases and J lost 1 base. Germline assignment: CDR1 SGHRS and CDR2 YFSETQ. CDR3: CASSLEGQDVSYEQYF. The CDR3 DNA reads as TGCGCCAGCAGCTTGGAGGGACAGGATGTTTCCTACGAGCAGTACTTC.

This clonotype was counted once. The V gene is TRBV29-1, the J gene TRBJ2-7; TRBD2 might be the D (7 bases). Trimming pared 6 bases from V and 2 bases from J, leaving 20 bases between. The CDR3 loop spans 15 amino acids. Germline CDR1 reads SQVTM; CDR2 reads ANQGSEA. The CDR3 protein is CSVKGGGIGPYEQYF. CDR3 DNA sequence: TGCAGCGTGAAGGGGGGGGGAATAGGTCCCTACGAGCAGTACTTC.

CDR3 sequence reads: CASTDRAYGNTIYF. The DNA of the CDR3 is TGTGCCAGCACCGACAGGGCTTACGGAAACACCATATATTTT. This chain links TRBV6-5 with TRBJ1-3; 7 bases agree with TRBD1. Per the germline V gene, CDR1 is MNHEY and CDR2 is SVGAGI. The CDR3 totals 14 residues. Trimming removed 7 bases from V and 4 bases from J; junction bases left unmatched: 7.

The chain links TRBV28 to TRBJ1-1; a possible D gene is TRBD1 (5 bases). There are 15 residues in the CDR3. Trimming took 8 bases from V and 4 from J, leaving 20 bases between them. CDR1 and CDR2 (germline): MDHEN, SYDVKM. CDR3 in DNA: TGTGCCAGCGCTGCTCGTGGGGCGCGGGGCACTGAAGCTTTCTTT. It specifies CASAARGARGTEAFF.

The V gene is TRBV20-1, the J gene TRBJ2-2; D possibly matches TRBD1 or TRBD2 (5 bases each). The CDR3 totals 12 residues. V gave up 8 bases and J gave up 4 bases, with 11 bases separating them. Germline loops: CDR1 DFQATT, CDR2 SNEGSKA (reference sequence). For the CDR3, the DNA is TGCAGTTCGGGACCCACCACCGGGGAGCTGTTTTTT. This encodes CSSGPTTGELFF.

The rearrangement links TRBV4-3 to TRBJ2-7, with 8 bases lining up with TRBD2. CDR3 length: 15 amino acids. Trimming removed 6 bases from V and 4 bases from J; junction bases left unmatched: 11. CDR1 is LGHNA, CDR2 YSLEER, per germline. For the CDR3, the DNA is TGCGCCAGCAGTCCTGGAGCGGGAGAGCCTTACGAGCAGTACTTC. It yields the protein CASSPGAGEPYEQYF.

This clonotype was detected a few times. The rearrangement links TRBV5-4 to TRBJ2-7; D ambiguous. Germline V gene sequence: CDR1 SGHNT, CDR2 YYREEE (reference sequence). Trimming shortened V by 6 bases and J by 2 bases, and 12 bases separated the two germline ends. The CDR3 contains 13 residues. In DNA, the CDR3 is TGTGCCAGCACCCCAGACGAGACCTACGAGCAGTACTTC. This encodes CASTPDETYEQYF.